This entry features one TCR beta chain sequence. Assay used: immunoSEQ multiplex PCR; TCRdb lists only in-frame clones, some missing. This sample has about 40,000 clones; 85% to 95% occur once, and the top ten carry roughly 0.9%. This entry comes from a study of ipilimumab plus nivolumab after autologous stem cell transplantation. Trimming cost V 5 bases and J 6 bases, with 18 bases left between them. The CDR3 covers 15 residues. CDR1 SGHTA and CDR2 FQGTGA come from the germline V gene. The TCR originated in a male donor with multiple myeloma. The chain employs TRBV7-3 and TRBJ2-3, with D perhaps matching TRBD2 (7 bases). This sample comprised PBMCs, obtained in a trial of ipilimumab plus nivolumab as post-transplant consolidation. The CDR3 DNA reads as TGTGCCAGCAGCCTTAAGATGGGGGGGCAGGATACGCAGTATTTT. Translating gives CASSLKMGGQDTQYF.